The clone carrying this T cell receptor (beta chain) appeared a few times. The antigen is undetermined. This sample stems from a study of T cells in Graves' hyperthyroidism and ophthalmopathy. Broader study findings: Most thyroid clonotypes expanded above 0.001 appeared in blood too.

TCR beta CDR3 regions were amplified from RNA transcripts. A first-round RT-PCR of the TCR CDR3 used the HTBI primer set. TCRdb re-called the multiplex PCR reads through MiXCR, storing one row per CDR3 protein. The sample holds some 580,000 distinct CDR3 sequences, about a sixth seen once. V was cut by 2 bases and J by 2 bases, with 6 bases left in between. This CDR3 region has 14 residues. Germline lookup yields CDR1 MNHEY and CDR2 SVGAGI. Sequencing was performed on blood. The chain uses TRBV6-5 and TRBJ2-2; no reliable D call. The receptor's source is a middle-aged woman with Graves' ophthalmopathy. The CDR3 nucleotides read TGTGCCAGCAGTTACCGACCTAACACCGGGGAGCTGTTTTTT. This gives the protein CASSYRPNTGELFF.